The 2 T cell receptor beta chains reported below all come from one sample, sequenced in a study of shared clonotypes between healthy human individuals. Clones were sequenced by immunoSEQ multiplex PCR, and TCRdb holds only the in-frame ones, with some missing. The sample lists fewer than 500,000 clones; over 75% were seen once. The sequencing input was PBMCs. The receptors come from a woman aged 40 to 50 in good health. Some clones in this sample may be carry-over from other donors' samples.

There are a few counts of this clone. This chain connects TRBV5-1 to TRBJ2-7; D is possibly TRBD1 or TRBD2 (5 bases each). Trimming pared 0 bases from V and 5 bases from J, leaving 15 bases between. The CDR3 totals 15 residues. Germline CDR1 SGHRS, CDR2 YFSETQ. CDR3 DNA: TGCGCCAGCAGCTTGGAGGGACGTGTCTTCCACGAGCAGTACTTC. Translated, it gives CASSLEGRVFHEQYF.

Only one count was recorded for this clone. This rearrangement joins TRBV7-2 to TRBJ1-2, with TRBD1 identical over 7 bases. The junction had 8 bases not matched to a gene; V was cut back by 6 bases and J by 7 bases. The CDR3 length is 13 residues. Germline V CDR1 and CDR2: SGHTA, FQGNSA. CDR3 amino acids: CASSEGATVGYTF. DNA for the CDR3: TGTGCCAGCAGTGAGGGGGCTACTGTTGGCTACACCTTC. The entire variable domain, with the rest obtained from reference TRBV7-2 and TRBJ1-2, is as follows: GAGVSQSPSNKVTEKGKDVELRCDPISGHTALYWYRQSLGQGLEFLIYFQGNSAPDKSGLPSDRFSAERTGGSVSTLTIQRTQQEDSAVYLCASSEGATVGYTFGSGTRLTVV.